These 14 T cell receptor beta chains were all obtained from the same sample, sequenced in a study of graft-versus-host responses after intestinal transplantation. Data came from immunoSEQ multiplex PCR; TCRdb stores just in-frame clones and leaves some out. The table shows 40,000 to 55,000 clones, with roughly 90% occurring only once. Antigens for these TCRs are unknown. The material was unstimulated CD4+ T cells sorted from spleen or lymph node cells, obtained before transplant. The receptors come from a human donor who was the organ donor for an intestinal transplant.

As DNA, the CDR3 is TGTGCCAGCACCCAGGCGGGGAACACTGAAGCTTTCTTT. Translated, it gives CASTQAGNTEAFF. The chain is built from TRBV6-5 and TRBJ1-1; D is uncertain. CDR1 is MNHEY and CDR2 is SVGAGI in the germline V gene. V was trimmed by 7 bases and J by 1 base, leaving 10 bases between them. The CDR3 runs 13 residues.

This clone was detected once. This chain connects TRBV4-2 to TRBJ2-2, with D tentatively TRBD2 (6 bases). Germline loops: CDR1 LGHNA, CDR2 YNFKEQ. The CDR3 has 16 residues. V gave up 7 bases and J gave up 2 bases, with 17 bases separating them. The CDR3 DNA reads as TGTGCCAGCACTGCCCTAGGCGGGAAAAACACCGGGGAGCTGTTTTTT. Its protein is CASTALGGKNTGELFF.

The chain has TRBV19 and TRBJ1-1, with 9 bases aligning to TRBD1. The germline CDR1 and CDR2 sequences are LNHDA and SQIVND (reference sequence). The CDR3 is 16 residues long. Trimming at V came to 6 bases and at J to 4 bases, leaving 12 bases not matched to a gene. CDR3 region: CASSPGQGGAGTEAFF. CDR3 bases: TGTGCCAGTAGCCCGGGACAGGGCGGAGCGGGCACTGAAGCTTTCTTT.

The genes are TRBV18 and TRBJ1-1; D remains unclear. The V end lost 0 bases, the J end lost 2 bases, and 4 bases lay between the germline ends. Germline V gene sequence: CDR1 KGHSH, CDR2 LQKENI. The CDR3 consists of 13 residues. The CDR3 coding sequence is TGTGCCAGCTCACCACCGCTAAACACTGAAGCTTTCTTT. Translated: CASSPPLNTEAFF. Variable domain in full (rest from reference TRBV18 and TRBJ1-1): NAGVMQNPRHLVRRRGQEARLRCSPMKGHSHVYWYRQLPEEGLKFMVYLQKENIIDESGMPKERFSAEFPKEGPSILRIQQVVRGDSAAYFCASSPPLNTEAFFGQGTRLTVV.

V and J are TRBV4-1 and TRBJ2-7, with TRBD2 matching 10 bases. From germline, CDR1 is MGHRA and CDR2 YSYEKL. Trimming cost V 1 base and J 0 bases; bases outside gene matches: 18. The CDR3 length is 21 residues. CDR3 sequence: CASSQGRGGGLARESSYEQYF. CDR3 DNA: TGCGCCAGCAGCCAAGGTCGCGGGGGGGGACTAGCGCGAGAGAGCTCCTACGAGCAGTACTTC.

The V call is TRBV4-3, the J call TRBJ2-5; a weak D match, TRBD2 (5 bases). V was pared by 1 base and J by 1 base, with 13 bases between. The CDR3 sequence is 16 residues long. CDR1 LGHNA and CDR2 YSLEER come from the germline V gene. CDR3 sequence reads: CASSQGAGLFQETQYF. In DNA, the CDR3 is TGCGCCAGCAGCCAAGGGGCCGGACTGTTCCAAGAGACCCAGTACTTC.

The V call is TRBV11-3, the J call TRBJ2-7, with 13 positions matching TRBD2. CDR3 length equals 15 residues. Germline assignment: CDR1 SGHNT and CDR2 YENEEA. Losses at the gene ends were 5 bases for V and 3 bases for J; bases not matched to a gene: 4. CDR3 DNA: TGTGCCAGCAGCCGGGGACTAGCGGGACTCTACGAGCAGTACTTC. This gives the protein CASSRGLAGLYEQYF.

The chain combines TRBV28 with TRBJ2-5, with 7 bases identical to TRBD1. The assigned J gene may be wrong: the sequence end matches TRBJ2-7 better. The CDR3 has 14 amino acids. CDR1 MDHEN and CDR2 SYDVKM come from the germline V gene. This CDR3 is CASSPDRSNYEQYF. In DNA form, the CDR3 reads TGTGCCAGCAGTCCGGACAGGAGCAACTACGAGCAGTACTTC.

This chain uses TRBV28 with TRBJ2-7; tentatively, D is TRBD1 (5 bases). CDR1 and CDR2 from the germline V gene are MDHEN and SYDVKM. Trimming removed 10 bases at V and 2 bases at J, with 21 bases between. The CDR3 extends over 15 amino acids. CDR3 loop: CATSKGSSSTYEQYF. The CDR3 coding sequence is TGTGCCACTTCGAAGGGGTCTTCCTCGACCTACGAGCAGTACTTC.

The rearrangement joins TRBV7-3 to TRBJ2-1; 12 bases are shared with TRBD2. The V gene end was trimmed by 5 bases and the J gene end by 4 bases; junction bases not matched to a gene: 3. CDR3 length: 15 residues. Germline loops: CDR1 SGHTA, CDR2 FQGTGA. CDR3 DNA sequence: TGTGCCAGCAGCACCGGACTAGCGGGGTACAATGAGCAGTTCTTC. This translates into CASSTGLAGYNEQFF. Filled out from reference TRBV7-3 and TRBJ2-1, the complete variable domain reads GAGVSQTPSNKVTEKGKYVELRCDPISGHTALYWYRQSLGQGPEFLIYFQGTGAADDSGLPNDRFFAVRPEGSVSTLKIQRTERGDSAVYLCASSTGLAGYNEQFFGPGTRLTVL.

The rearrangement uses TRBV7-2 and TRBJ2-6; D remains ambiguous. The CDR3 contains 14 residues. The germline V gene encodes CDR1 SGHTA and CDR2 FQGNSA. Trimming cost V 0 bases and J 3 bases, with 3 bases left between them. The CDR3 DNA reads TGTGCCAGCAGCTTAGCTCTTGGGGCCAACGTCCTGACTTTC. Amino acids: CASSLALGANVLTF.

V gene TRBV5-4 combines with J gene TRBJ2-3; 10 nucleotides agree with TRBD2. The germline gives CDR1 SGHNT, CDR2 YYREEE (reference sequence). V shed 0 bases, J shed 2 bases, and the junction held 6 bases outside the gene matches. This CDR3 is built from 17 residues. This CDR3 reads CASSLAKLAGTTDTQYF. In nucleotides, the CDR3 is TGTGCCAGCAGCTTGGCCAAACTAGCGGGGACCACAGATACGCAGTATTTT.

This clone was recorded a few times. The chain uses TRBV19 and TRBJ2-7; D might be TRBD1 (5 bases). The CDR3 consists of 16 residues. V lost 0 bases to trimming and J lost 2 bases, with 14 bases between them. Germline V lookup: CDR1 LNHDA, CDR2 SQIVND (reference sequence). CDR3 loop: CASSIDHGQGTYEQYF. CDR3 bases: TGTGCCAGTAGTATAGATCACGGCCAGGGAACCTACGAGCAGTACTTC. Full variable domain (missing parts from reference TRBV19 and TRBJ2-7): DGGITQSPKYLFRKEGQNVTLSCEQNLNHDAMYWYRQDPGQGLRLIYYSQIVNDFQKGDIAEGYSVSREKKESFPLTVTSAQKNPTAFYLCASSIDHGQGTYEQYFGPGTRLTVT.

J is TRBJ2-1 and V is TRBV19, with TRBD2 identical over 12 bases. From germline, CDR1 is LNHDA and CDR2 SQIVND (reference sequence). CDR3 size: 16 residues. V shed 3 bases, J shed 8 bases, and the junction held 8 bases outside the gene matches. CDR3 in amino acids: CASSIRLAGGTDEQFF. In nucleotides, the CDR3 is TGTGCCAGTAGTATTCGCCTAGCGGGAGGGACTGATGAGCAGTTCTTC.